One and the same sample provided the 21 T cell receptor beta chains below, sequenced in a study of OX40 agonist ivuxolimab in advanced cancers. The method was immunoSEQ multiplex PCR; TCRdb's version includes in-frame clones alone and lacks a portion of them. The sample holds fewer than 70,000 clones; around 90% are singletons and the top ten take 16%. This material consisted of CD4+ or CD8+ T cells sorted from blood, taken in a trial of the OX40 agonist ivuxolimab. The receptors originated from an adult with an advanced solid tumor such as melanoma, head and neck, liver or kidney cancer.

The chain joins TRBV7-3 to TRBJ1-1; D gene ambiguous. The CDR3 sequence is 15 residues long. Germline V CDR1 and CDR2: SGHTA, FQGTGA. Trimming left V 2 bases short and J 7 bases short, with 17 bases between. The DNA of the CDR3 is TGTGCCAGCAGCTTATTCGCCGATGAGCAGGATGAAGCTTTCTTT. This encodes CASSLFADEQDEAFF.

The CDR3 DNA reads as TGTGCCAGCAGTTATTTGGGGGCTAGCTACAATGAGCAGTTCTTC. It encodes CASSYLGASYNEQFF. The chain joins TRBV6-6 to TRBJ2-1; maybe TRBD1 (6 bases). The CDR3 consists of 15 residues. The V gene's germline CDR1 is MNHNY and CDR2 SVGAGI (reference sequence). The V and J ends lost 3 bases and 3 bases respectively, with 12 bases between them.

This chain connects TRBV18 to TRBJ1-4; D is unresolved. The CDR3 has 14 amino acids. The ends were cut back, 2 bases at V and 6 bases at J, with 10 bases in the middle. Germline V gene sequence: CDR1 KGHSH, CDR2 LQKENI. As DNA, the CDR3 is TGTGCCAGCTCACCATTGGGGATTGATGAAAAACTGTTTTTT. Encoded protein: CASSPLGIDEKLFF.

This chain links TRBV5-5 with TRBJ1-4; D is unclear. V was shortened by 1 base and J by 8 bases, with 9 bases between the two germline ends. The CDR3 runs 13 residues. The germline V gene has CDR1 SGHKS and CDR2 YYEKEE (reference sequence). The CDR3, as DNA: TGTGCCAGCAGCTTGTGGGGTGGAGAAAAACTGTTTTTT. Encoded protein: CASSLWGGEKLFF.

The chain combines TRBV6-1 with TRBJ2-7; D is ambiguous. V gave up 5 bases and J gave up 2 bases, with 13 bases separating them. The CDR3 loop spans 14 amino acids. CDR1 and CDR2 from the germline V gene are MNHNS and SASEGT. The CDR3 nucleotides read TGTGCCAGCAGTCCTAGGGCCGGCCCCTACGAGCAGTACTTC. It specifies CASSPRAGPYEQYF.

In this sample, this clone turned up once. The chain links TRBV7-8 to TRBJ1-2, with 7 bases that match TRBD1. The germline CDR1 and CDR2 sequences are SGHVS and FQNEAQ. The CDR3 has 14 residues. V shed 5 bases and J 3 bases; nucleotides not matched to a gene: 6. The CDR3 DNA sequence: TGTGCCAGCAGCCCCCAGGGGGGCTACTATGGCTACACCTTC. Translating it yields CASSPQGGYYGYTF.

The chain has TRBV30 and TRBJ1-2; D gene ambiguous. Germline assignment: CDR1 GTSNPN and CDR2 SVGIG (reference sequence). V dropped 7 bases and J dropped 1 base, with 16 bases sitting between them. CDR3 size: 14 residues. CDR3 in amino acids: CASGKGSVNYGYTF. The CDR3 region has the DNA TGTGCCTCGGGGAAGGGCAGCGTTAACTATGGCTACACCTTC.

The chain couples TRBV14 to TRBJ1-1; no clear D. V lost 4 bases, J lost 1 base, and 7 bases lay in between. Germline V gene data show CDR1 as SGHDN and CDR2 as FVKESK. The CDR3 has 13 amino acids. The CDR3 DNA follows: TGTGCCAGCAGCCGCCTCTCGAACACTGAAGCTTTCTTT. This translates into CASSRLSNTEAFF.

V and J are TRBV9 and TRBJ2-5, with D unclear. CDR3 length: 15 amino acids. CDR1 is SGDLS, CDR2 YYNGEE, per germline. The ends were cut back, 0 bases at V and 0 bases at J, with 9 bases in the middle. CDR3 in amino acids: CASSVDLGNQETQYF. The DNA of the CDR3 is TGTGCCAGCAGCGTAGACTTGGGGAACCAAGAGACCCAGTACTTC.

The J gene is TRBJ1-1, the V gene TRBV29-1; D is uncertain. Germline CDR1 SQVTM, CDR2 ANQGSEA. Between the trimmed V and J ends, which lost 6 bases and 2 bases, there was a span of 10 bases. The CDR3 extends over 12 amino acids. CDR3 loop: CSVRSANTEAFF. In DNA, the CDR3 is TGCAGCGTGAGATCAGCCAACACTGAAGCTTTCTTT.

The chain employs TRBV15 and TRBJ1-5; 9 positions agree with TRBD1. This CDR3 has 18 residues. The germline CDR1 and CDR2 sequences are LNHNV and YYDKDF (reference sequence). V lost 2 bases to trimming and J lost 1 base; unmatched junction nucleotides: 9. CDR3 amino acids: CATSRPLKDRGSNQPQHF. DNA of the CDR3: TGTGCCACCAGCAGACCCCTCAAGGACAGGGGAAGCAATCAGCCCCAGCATTTT.

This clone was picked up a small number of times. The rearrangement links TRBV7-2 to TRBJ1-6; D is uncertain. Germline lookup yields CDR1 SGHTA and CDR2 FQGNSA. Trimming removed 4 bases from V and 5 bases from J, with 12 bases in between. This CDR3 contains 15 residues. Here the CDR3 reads CASSSRRGNNSPLHF. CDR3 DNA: TGTGCCAGCAGCTCAAGGAGAGGGAATAATTCACCCCTCCACTTT. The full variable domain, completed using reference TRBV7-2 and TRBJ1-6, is GAGVSQSPSNKVTEKGKDVELRCDPISGHTALYWYRQSLGQGLEFLIYFQGNSAPDKSGLPSDRFSAERTGGSVSTLTIQRTQQEDSAVYLCASSSRRGNNSPLHFGNGTRLTVT.

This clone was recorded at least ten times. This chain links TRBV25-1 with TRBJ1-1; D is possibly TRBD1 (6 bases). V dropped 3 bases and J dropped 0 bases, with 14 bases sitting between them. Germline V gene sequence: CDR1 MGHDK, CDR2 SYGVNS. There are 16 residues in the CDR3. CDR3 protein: CASSDRGSLMNTEAFF. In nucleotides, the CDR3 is TGTGCCAGCAGTGATAGGGGGTCGTTAATGAACACTGAAGCTTTCTTT. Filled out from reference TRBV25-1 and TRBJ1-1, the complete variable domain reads EADIYQTPRYLVIGTGKKITLECSQTMGHDKMYWYQQDPGMELHLIHYSYGVNSTEKGDLSSESTVSRIRTEHFPLTLESARPSHTSQYLCASSDRGSLMNTEAFFGQGTRLTVV.

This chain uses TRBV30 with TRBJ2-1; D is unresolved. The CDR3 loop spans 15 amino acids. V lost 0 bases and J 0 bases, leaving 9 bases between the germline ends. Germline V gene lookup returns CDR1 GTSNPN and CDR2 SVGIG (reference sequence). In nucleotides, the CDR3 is TGTGCCTGGAGTGTCACGGTCAGCTCCTACAATGAGCAGTTCTTC. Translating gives CAWSVTVSSYNEQFF.

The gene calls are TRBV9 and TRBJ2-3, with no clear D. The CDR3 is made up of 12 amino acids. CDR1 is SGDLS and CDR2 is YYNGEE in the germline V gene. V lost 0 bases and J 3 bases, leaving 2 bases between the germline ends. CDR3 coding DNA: TGTGCCAGCAGCGTAGCTACAGATACGCAGTATTTT. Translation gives CASSVATDTQYF.

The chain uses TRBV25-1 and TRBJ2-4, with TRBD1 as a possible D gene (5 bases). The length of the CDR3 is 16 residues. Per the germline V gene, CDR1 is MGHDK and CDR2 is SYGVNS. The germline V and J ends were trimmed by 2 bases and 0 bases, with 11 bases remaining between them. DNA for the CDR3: TGTGCCAGCAGTGAACAGGGTAACATAGCCAAAAACATTCAGTACTTC. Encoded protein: CASSEQGNIAKNIQYF.

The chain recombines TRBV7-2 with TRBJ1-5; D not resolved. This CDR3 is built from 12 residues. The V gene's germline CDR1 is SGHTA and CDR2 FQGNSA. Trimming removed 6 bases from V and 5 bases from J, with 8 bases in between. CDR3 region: CASRNGDQPQHF. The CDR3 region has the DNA TGTGCCAGCAGGAATGGGGATCAGCCCCAGCATTTT.

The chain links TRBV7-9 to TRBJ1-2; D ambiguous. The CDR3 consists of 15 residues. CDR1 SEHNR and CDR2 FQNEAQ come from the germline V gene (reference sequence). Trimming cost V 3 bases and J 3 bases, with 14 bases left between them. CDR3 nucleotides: TGTGCCAGCAGCTTGCTCCAACAATGGGACTATGGCTACACCTTC. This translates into CASSLLQQWDYGYTF.

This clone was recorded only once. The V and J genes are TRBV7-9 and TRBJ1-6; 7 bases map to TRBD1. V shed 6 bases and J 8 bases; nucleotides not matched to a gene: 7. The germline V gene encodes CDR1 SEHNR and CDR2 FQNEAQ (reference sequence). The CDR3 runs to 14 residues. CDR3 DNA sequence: TGTGCCAGCAGACTAGACAGGGTGGATTCACCCCTCCACTTT. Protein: CASRLDRVDSPLHF.

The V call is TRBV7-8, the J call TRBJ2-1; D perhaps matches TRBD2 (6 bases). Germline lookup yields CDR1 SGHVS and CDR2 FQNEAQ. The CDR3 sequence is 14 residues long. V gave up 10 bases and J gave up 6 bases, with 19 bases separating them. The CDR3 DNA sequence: TGTGCCACCTGGAGGGACCAGGATCGCAATGAGCAGTTCTTC. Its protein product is CATWRDQDRNEQFF.

DNA of the CDR3: TGTGCCAGCAGCTTCGGCGTACCTAGCACAGATACGCAGTATTTT. Its protein is CASSFGVPSTDTQYF. V gene TRBV11-1 combines with J gene TRBJ2-3, with unresolved D. CDR3 size: 15 residues. The germline gives CDR1 SGHAT, CDR2 FQDESV (reference sequence). The germline V and J ends were trimmed by 3 bases and 0 bases, with 10 bases remaining between them.